The clone carrying this T cell receptor (beta chain) showed up many times. Its antigen is currently unknown. Unique molecular identifiers tagged every individual TCR cDNA molecule. TCRdb itself ran the 5' RACE reads through MiXCR, one entry per CDR3 protein. The sample contains about 8,000 distinct CDR3 sequences, around 10% of which appear only once. This entry comes from a study of spatial heterogeneity in lung cancer. Study-level information: Sequencing consistently turned up more beta-chain sequences than alpha-chain sequences. There was a strong correlation between the counts of TCR transcripts measured in tumor regions and a T cell transcriptional module score that was calculated from matched bulk RNA-seq.

Regarding time point: sample taken at primary tumor resection. Whole RNA from tumor, nontumor lung or frozen PBMC was sequenced unsorted. Points from the study as a whole: Intratumoral expanded alpha and beta TCR counts were found to track tumor mutation counts.

V shed 2 bases, J shed 1 base, and the junction held 5 bases outside the gene matches. Germline values: CDR1 LGHDT, CDR2 YNNKEL (reference sequence). The CDR3 loop spans 18 amino acids. This clonotype was sampled from a male donor with early-stage non-small cell lung cancer. The chain combines TRBV3-1 with TRBJ2-5, with 15 bases matching TRBD2. The source material was lung tumor tissue, sampled at surgery. As DNA, the CDR3 is TGTGCCAGCAGCCAATCAGGACTAGCGGGGGGGCCCCAAGAGACCCAGTACTTC. Translated, it gives CASSQSGLAGGPQETQYF.